This T cell receptor beta chain was profiled in a study of blood T cell repertoires in COVID-19. Study as a whole: The samples span acute and convalescent COVID-19 from the United States, Italy and Spain.

Trimming left V 0 bases short and J 2 bases short, with 6 bases between. The CDR3 length is 14 residues. The germline CDR1 and CDR2 sequences are LGHDT and YNNKEL (reference sequence). The repertoire was sequenced with immunoSEQ multiplex PCR; TCRdb's copy has only in-frame clones and lacks some. The sample has 71,000 or so clones, 80% to 90% seen once. The V call is TRBV3-1 (or the pseudogene TRBV3-2), the J call TRBJ2-3; D gene unclear. Sample: peripheral blood. This clonotype was sampled from a man between 45 and 60 years old with active COVID-19. In DNA, the CDR3 is TGTGCCAGCAGCCAAGACTACTACACAGATACGCAGTATTTT. Amino acids: CASSQDYYTDTQYF.